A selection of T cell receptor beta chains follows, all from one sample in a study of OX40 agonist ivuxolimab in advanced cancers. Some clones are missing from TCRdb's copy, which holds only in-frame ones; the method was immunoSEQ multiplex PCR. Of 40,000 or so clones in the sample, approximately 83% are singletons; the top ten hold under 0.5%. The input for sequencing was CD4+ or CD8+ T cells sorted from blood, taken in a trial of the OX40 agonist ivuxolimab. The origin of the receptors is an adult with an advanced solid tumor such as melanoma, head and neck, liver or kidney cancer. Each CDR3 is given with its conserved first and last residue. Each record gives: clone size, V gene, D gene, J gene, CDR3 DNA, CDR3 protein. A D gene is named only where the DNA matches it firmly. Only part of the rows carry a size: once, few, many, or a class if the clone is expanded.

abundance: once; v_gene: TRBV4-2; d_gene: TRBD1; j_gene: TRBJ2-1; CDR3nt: TGTGCCAGCAGCCGGGTTGAGACCGACAGGGGAGGTGGGCAGTTCTTC; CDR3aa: CASSRVETDRGGGQFF
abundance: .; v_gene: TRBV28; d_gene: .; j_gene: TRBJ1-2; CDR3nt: TGTGCCAGCAGTTTACAGGGAAGCCAGGGGCCTAGGTATGGCTACACCTTC; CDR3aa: CASSLQGSQGPRYGYTF
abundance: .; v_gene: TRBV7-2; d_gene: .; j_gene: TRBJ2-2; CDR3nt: TGTGCCAGCCGCAGAGGGCTGAACACCGGGGAGCTGTTTTTT; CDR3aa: CASRRGLNTGELFF
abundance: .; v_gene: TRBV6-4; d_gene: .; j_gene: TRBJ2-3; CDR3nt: TGTGCCAGCAGTGACGGCAGGGCGGGGGATACGCAGTATTTT; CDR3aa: CASSDGRAGDTQYF
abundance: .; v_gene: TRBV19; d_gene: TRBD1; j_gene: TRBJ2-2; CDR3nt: TGTGCCAGTAGTAGGACAGGGGAGGGCGGGGAGCTGTTTTTT; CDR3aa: CASSRTGEGGELFF
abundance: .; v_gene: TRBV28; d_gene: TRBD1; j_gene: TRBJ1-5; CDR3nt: TGTGCCAGCACTAGTAACAGGGGGCTAAATCAGCCCCAGCATTTT; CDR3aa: CASTSNRGLNQPQHF
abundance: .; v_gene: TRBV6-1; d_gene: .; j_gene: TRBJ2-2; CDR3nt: TGTGCCAGCTACAGGGACACCGGGGAGCTGTTTTTT; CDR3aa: CASYRDTGELFF
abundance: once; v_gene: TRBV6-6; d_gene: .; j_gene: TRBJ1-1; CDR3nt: TGTGCCAGCAGCAACACCGGCAGATATCGGGCTTTCTTT; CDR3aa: CASSNTGRYRAFF
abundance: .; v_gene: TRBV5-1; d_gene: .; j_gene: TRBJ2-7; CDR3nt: TGCGCCAGCAGCCCTACTGACAGGAACTACGAGCAGTACTTC; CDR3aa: CASSPTDRNYEQYF
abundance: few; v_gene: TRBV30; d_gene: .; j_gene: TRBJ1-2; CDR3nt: TGTGCCTGGAGTGTAACCGGCAATTCGGGCTTAGGCTACACCTTC; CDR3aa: CAWSVTGNSGLGYTF
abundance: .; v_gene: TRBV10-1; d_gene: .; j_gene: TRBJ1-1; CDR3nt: TGCGCCAGCAATAGGGAGGAATACACTGAAGCTTTCTTT; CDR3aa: CASNREEYTEAFF
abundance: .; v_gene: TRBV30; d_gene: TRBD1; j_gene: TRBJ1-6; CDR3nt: TGTGCCTGGAGGATGAAGACAGGGGCCAGCTCCTATAATTCACCCCTCCACTTT; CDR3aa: CAWRMKTGASSYNSPLHF
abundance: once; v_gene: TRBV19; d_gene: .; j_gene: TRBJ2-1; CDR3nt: TGTGCCAGTAGTATAGGGGAAAGCCGTTACAATGAGCAGTTCTTC; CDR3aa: CASSIGESRYNEQFF
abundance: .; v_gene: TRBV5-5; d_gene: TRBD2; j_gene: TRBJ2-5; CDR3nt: TGTGCCAGCAGCTTGCCTAGCGGGGCTAGGGAGACCCAGTACTTC; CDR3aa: CASSLPSGARETQYF
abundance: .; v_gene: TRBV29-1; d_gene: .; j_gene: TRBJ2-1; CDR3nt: TGCAGCGTTGAAGAAACCAGGGGTAATGAGCAGTTCTTC; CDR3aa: CSVEETRGNEQFF
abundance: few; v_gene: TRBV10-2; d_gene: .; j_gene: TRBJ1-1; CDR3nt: TGCGCCAGCAGTGCAGGGGACACTGAAGCTTTCTTT; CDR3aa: CASSAGDTEAFF
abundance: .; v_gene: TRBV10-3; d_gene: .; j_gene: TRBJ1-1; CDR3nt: TGTGCCATCAGTGAGTGGGGGCGCAAAACTGAAGCTTTCTTT; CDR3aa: CAISEWGRKTEAFF
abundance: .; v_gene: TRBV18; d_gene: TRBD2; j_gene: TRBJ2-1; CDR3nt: TGTGCCAGCTCATTTGCGGGAGCCCCCCACAATGAGCAGTTCTTC; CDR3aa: CASSFAGAPHNEQFF
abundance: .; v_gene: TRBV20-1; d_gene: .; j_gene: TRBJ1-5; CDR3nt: TGCAGTGCTAGCCTGGAAGGGCCCCAGCATTTT; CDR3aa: CSASLEGPQHF
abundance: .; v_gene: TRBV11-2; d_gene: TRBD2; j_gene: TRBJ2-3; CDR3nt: TGTGCCAGCAGCTCAGGACTAGCGGGAGGGAGGAGCACAGATACGCAGTATTTT; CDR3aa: CASSSGLAGGRSTDTQYF
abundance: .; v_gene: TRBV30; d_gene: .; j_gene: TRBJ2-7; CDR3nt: TGTGCCTGGACCCGGGCCGGTAGCTACGAGCAGTACTTC; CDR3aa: CAWTRAGSYEQYF
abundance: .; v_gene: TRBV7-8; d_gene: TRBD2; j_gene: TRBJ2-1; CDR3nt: TGTGCCAGCAGCTCCGGGGGGGCGATCTCTGGTGAGCAGTTCTTC; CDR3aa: CASSSGGAISGEQFF
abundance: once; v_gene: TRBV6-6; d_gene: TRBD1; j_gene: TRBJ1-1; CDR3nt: TGTGCCAGCAGTCTCGGAGCAGGGGGTATGAACACTGAAGCTTTCTTT; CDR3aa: CASSLGAGGMNTEAFF